These 17 T cell receptor beta chains came from one sample sequenced in a study of blood T cell repertoires in COVID-19. Data came from immunoSEQ multiplex PCR; TCRdb stores just in-frame clones and leaves some out. The sample carries approximately 160,000 clones, about 83% recorded once. Material: peripheral blood. These TCRs come from a man aged 55 to 70 with acute or convalescent COVID-19.

This sequence joins TRBV20-1 and TRBJ1-6; 8 bases agree with TRBD1. Germline CDR1 is DFQATT and CDR2 is SNEGSKA (reference sequence). This CDR3 region has 14 residues. The V and J ends lost 3 bases and 12 bases, in that order; junction bases with no gene match: 10. The CDR3 DNA reads TGCAGTGCTAGTGCGGGACAGGCTGCGGGACCCCTCCACTTT. Translation: CSASAGQAAGPLHF.

V gene TRBV15 combines with J gene TRBJ2-7; weak D call: TRBD2 (5 bases). This CDR3 contains 14 residues. V was trimmed by 0 bases and J by 4 bases, leaving 10 bases between them. Germline lookup yields CDR1 LNHNV and CDR2 YYDKDF (reference sequence). DNA of the CDR3: TGTGCCACCAGCAGAGATCTGACTACGTACGAGCAGTACTTC. Encoded protein: CATSRDLTTYEQYF.

The V call is TRBV9, the J call TRBJ1-3; the D is unclear. Germline V CDR1 and CDR2: SGDLS, YYNGEE. The V end lost 4 bases, the J end lost 3 bases, and 5 bases lay between the germline ends. The CDR3 has 12 amino acids. The CDR3 sequence is CASSPGGNTIYF. CDR3 DNA sequence: TGTGCCAGCAGCCCCGGTGGAAACACCATATATTTT.

The J gene is TRBJ1-2, the V gene TRBV5-5; 11 bases map to TRBD1. CDR3 length equals 16 residues. CDR1 and CDR2 from the germline V gene are SGHKS and YYEKEE (reference sequence). The J segment lost 7 bases and the V segment lost 4 bases, leaving 12 bases of the junction unmatched. Here the CDR3 reads CASSPAGTGGASGYTF. For the CDR3, the DNA is TGTGCCAGCAGCCCCGCCGGGACAGGGGGGGCTAGTGGCTACACCTTC. Full variable domain (rest looked up from reference TRBV5-5 and TRBJ1-2): DAGVTQSPTHLIKTRGQQVTLRCSPISGHKSVSWYQQVLGQGPQFIFQYYEKEERGRGNFPDRFSARQFPNYSSELNVNALLLGDSALYLCASSPAGTGGASGYTFGSGTRLTVV.

This clone was detected a few times. The CDR3 DNA reads TGTGCCAGCAGGGGTAGGAGCTCTTGGAACACCATATATTTT. It codes for CASRGRSSWNTIYF. The chain carries TRBV7-9 and TRBJ1-3, with unresolved D. The V and J ends lost 6 bases and 7 bases respectively, with 16 bases between them. Per germline, CDR1 SEHNR and CDR2 FQNEAQ (reference sequence). The CDR3 has 14 amino acids.

V gene TRBV19 combines with J gene TRBJ2-1; a possible D gene is TRBD2 (6 bases). Trimming left V 10 bases short and J 6 bases short, with 16 bases between. From germline, CDR1 is LNHDA and CDR2 SQIVND (reference sequence). The CDR3 has 13 amino acids. CDR3 loop: CATAGPWGNEQFF. The CDR3 DNA reads as TGTGCCACCGCGGGGCCTTGGGGCAATGAGCAGTTCTTC.

This chain uses TRBV19 with TRBJ1-1; D may be TRBD1 (6 bases). This CDR3 is built from 14 residues. Trimming took 4 bases from V and 4 from J, leaving 13 bases between them. Germline-derived CDR1 and CDR2 are LNHDA and SQIVND (reference sequence). The DNA for the CDR3 is TGTGCCAGTAGTACGGACAGTGCGGGCACTGAAGCTTTCTTT. This gives the protein CASSTDSAGTEAFF.

The rearrangement joins TRBV6-2 or TRBV6-3 to TRBJ1-2; D is possibly TRBD1 (5 bases). Looked up from germline, CDR1 is MNHEY and CDR2 is SVGEGT. This CDR3 is built from 14 residues. V was pared by 4 bases and J by 2 bases, with 11 bases between. For the CDR3, the DNA is TGTGCCAGCAGTTCTCCGACAGAGAACTATGGCTACACCTTC. This translates into CASSSPTENYGYTF.

V is TRBV5-4 and J is TRBJ2-1; D may be TRBD1 (6 bases). Trimming shortened V by 0 bases and J by 10 bases, and 11 bases separated the two germline ends. The CDR3 runs to 13 residues. Germline lookup yields CDR1 SGHNT and CDR2 YYREEE (reference sequence). In nucleotides, the CDR3 is TGTGCCAGCAGCTTGGACACAGGGAGCGAGCAGTTCTTC. It encodes CASSLDTGSEQFF. Combining the CDR3 with reference TRBV5-4 and TRBJ2-1 gives the whole variable domain ETGVTQSPTHLIKTRGQQVTLRCSSQSGHNTVSWYQQALGQGPQFIFQYYREEENGRGNFPPRFSGLQFPNYSSELNVNALELDDSALYLCASSLDTGSEQFFGPGTRLTVL.

A few counts support this clone. The chain is built from TRBV9 and TRBJ1-4; TRBD1 might be the D (6 bases). CDR1 and CDR2 (germline): SGDLS, YYNGEE. The CDR3 contains 15 residues. V was cut by 2 bases and J by 7 bases, with 15 bases left in between. CDR3 region: CASSVGATGSEKLFF. Here the CDR3 DNA reads TGTGCCAGCAGCGTGGGGGCAACGGGTAGTGAAAAACTGTTTTTT.

The chain has TRBV9 and TRBJ2-3; 9 bases are a match to TRBD1. The germline V gene encodes CDR1 SGDLS and CDR2 YYNGEE. V dropped 4 bases and J dropped 2; count of bases not matched to a gene: 8. The CDR3 loop spans 16 amino acids. CDR3 loop: CASSFRDRAYTDTQYF. The CDR3 DNA sequence: TGTGCCAGCAGCTTCCGGGACAGGGCGTACACAGATACGCAGTATTTT.

This chain connects TRBV7-3 to TRBJ2-1, with TRBD2 as a possible D gene (5 bases). The CDR3 spans 14 residues. Germline assignment: CDR1 SGHTA and CDR2 FQGTGA. The V end lost 5 bases, the J end lost 8 bases, and 16 bases lay between the germline ends. CDR3 sequence (DNA): TGTGCCAGCAGCCCCCGGGCCGGGGTTGATGAGCAGTTCTTC. This sequence encodes CASSPRAGVDEQFF.

The chain employs TRBV9 and TRBJ2-2; possibly TRBD1 for D (7 bases). CDR1 is SGDLS, CDR2 YYNGEE, per germline. V was shortened by 6 bases and J by 3 bases, with 15 bases between the two germline ends. CDR3 length: 15 residues. The DNA of the CDR3 is TGTGCCAGCAACGAGGAGGGGGCGGACACCGGGGAGCTGTTTTTT. Residues: CASNEEGADTGELFF.

In this sample, this clone turned up once. The chain joins TRBV18 to TRBJ1-1; a possible D gene is TRBD1 (6 bases). This CDR3 region has 15 residues. CDR1 KGHSH and CDR2 LQKENI come from the germline V gene. The V and J ends lost 4 bases and 1 base respectively, with 13 bases between them. CDR3 loop: CASSHNRAANTEAFF. CDR3 bases: TGTGCCAGCTCACACAACAGGGCGGCGAACACTGAAGCTTTCTTT.

V is TRBV7-9 and J is TRBJ1-4; D is possibly TRBD1 (6 bases). There are 15 residues in the CDR3. Deletions cut 3 bases from V and 3 bases from J, with 11 bases between. Germline V lookup: CDR1 SEHNR, CDR2 FQNEAQ (reference sequence). CDR3 DNA sequence: TGTGCCAGCAGCTTTCCGGGGGGCTCTAATGAAAAACTGTTTTTT. This encodes CASSFPGGSNEKLFF.

The rearrangement uses TRBV9 and TRBJ2-1; 8 positions match TRBD1. This CDR3 comprises 15 residues. After removal of 0 bases from V and 9 bases from J, the junction contained 8 bases not matched to a gene. CDR1 and CDR2 (germline): SGDLS, YYNGEE. Here the CDR3 DNA reads TGTGCCAGCAGCGTAGGAGGACAGGGTGATCGTGAGCAGTTCTTC. This gives the protein CASSVGGQGDREQFF.

This clone came up once. The CDR3 sequence is CASSSGHFATNEKLFF. The CDR3 nucleotides read TGCGCCAGCAGCTCGGGACATTTCGCAACTAATGAAAAACTGTTTTTT. The chain carries TRBV5-1 and TRBJ1-4; weak D call: TRBD1 (6 bases). V was cut by 3 bases and J by 0 bases, with 12 bases left in between. Germline V gene sequence: CDR1 SGHRS, CDR2 YFSETQ. The CDR3 has 16 residues.